The rows below give T cell receptor beta chains drawn from one sample of a study of T cells in Graves' hyperthyroidism and ophthalmopathy. TCRdb used MiXCR to reprocess the multiplex PCR reads, holding one entry per CDR3 protein. Among roughly 700,000 distinct CDR3 sequences listed, approximately 36% were seen once. Sequencing was performed on blood. Every receptor here comes from a woman aged 40 to 50 with Graves' hyperthyroidism. CDR3s include the opening cysteine and the closing phenylalanine or tryptophan. A D gene is named only where the DNA matches it firmly. Not every row has a clone size; where given, it reads once, few, many or a size class.

many,NA,TRBJ2-7,TRBV20-1,CSASPFVSSYEQYF,TGCAGTGCAAGCCCTTTTGTCAGTTCCTACGAGCAGTACTTC
few,NA,TRBJ1-2,TRBV4-3,CASSLYRSENYGYTF,TGCGCCAGCAGCCTCTACAGGTCGGAGAACTATGGCTACACCTTC
NA,TRBD2,TRBJ2-3,TRBV11-1,CASIGTSGDRMQYF,TGTGCCAGCATCGGGACTAGCGGGGACCGGATGCAGTATTTT
NA,NA,TRBJ1-5,TRBV20-1,CSARDGRSRVPQPQHF,TGCAGTGCTAGAGATGGGAGGAGCAGGGTGCCTCAGCCCCAGCATTTT
NA,TRBD1,TRBJ1-2,TRBV10-3,CAISYRDSYGYTF,TGTGCCATCAGTTACCGGGACAGCTATGGCTACACCTTC
many,TRBD1,TRBJ1-5,TRBV2,CASSAQGPSDQPQHF,TGTGCCAGCAGTGCACAGGGGCCATCAGATCAGCCCCAGCATTTT
many,NA,TRBJ1-5,TRBV20-1,CSAQGQAQHF,TGCAGTGCCCAGGGGCAGGCCCAGCATTTT
NA,NA,TRBJ1-5,TRBV5-6,CASSWGQETQHF,TGTGCCAGCAGCTGGGGCCAAGAGACCCAGCATTTT
many,NA,TRBJ1-5,TRBV11-3,CASSLDLDLSANQPQHF,TGTGCCAGCAGCTTAGATCTGGATCTGTCCGCCAATCAGCCCCAGCATTTT
NA,TRBD2,TRBJ2-7,TRBV11-2,CASSLPGLAYEQYF,TGTGCCAGCAGCCTCCCCGGACTAGCCTACGAGCAGTACTTC
many,TRBD1,TRBJ2-7,TRBV6-6,CASSGTVGYEQYF,TGTGCCAGCAGTGGGACAGTTGGGTACGAGCAGTACTTC
NA,TRBD2,TRBJ2-2,TRBV20-1,CSAPSRGGGANTGELFF,TGCAGTGCTCCTTCCCGGGGCGGGGGGGCGAACACCGGGGAGCTGTTTTTT
NA,TRBD1,TRBJ1-1,TRBV10-1,CASSGGQADTEAFF,TGCGCCAGCAGTGGGGGACAGGCCGACACTGAAGCTTTCTTT
few,TRBD2,TRBJ2-5,TRBV6-2/TRBV6-3,CASSYSGLAGATQYF,TGTGCCAGCAGTTACTCGGGACTAGCGGGAGCCACCCAGTACTTC
NA,TRBD1,TRBJ2-2,TRBV6-1,CASSVTSGTGQVTGELFF,TGTGCCAGCAGTGTGACGTCCGGGACAGGGCAGGTAACCGGGGAGCTGTTTTTT
NA,TRBD1,TRBJ2-7,TRBV6-5,CASSAMPGQGGVEQYF,TGTGCCAGCAGTGCGATGCCCGGACAGGGCGGGGTCGAGCAGTACTTC
NA,NA,TRBJ1-2,TRBV29-1,CSAERATRYGYTF,TGCAGCGCCGAACGGGCCACCCGGTATGGCTACACCTTC
many,TRBD1,TRBJ2-7,TRBV19,CASSVRDSSYEQYF,TGTGCCAGTAGTGTCCGGGACAGTTCCTACGAGCAGTACTTC
many,NA,TRBJ1-1,TRBV29-1,CSVEEGVGYTEAFF,TGCAGCGTTGAAGAGGGGGTAGGATACACTGAAGCTTTCTTT
NA,TRBD1,TRBJ1-2,TRBV28,CASSGQGADLWGYTF,TGTGCCAGCAGCGGACAGGGAGCGGACCTATGGGGCTACACCTTC
many,NA,TRBJ1-2,TRBV20-1,CSASRQEGEGYTF,TGCAGTGCTTCACGGCAGGAAGGGGAAGGCTACACCTTC
many,NA,TRBJ1-2,TRBV6-6,CASSSGTNIGYTF,TGTGCCAGCAGTTCCGGGACAAATATCGGCTACACCTTC
many,NA,TRBJ1-1,TRBV5-1,CASAGNTEAFF,TGCGCCAGCGCAGGCAACACTGAAGCTTTCTTT
many,TRBD1,TRBJ1-1,TRBV29-1,CSMKHRGPEAFF,TGCAGCATGAAGCACAGGGGTCCTGAAGCTTTCTTT
many,TRBD1,TRBJ2-5,TRBV12-3/TRBV12-4,CASSPRTGAETQYF,TGTGCCAGCAGTCCACGGACAGGGGCAGAGACCCAGTACTTC
NA,NA,TRBJ2-7,TRBV6-2/TRBV6-3,CASTPQLRSYEQYF,TGTGCCAGCACCCCACAACTACGCTCCTACGAGCAGTACTTC
few,TRBD2,TRBJ2-5,TRBV4-3,CASSRSRLAGEETQYF,TGCGCCAGCAGCCGATCAAGACTAGCGGGAGAAGAGACCCAGTACTTC
NA,TRBD1,TRBJ1-6,TRBV20-1,CSATLDRGNSPLHF,TGCAGTGCTACCCTGGACAGGGGAAATTCACCCCTCCACTTT
NA,NA,TRBJ1-1,TRBV12-3/TRBV12-4,CASSLESWDHTEAFF,TGTGCCAGCAGTTTAGAGAGTTGGGATCACACTGAAGCTTTCTTT
NA,TRBD1,TRBJ1-2,TRBV19,CASSINRGYGYTF,TGTGCCAGTAGTATTAACAGGGGCTATGGCTACACCTTC
few,NA,TRBJ1-5,TRBV4-3,CASSQDRGLQPQHF,TGCGCCAGCAGCCAAGATAGGGGTTTACAGCCCCAGCATTTT
NA,NA,TRBJ2-7,TRBV7-2,CASSLRPGVNYEQYF,TGTGCCAGCAGCTTAAGGCCAGGGGTTAACTACGAGCAGTACTTC
NA,NA,TRBJ2-7,TRBV7-9,CASSQGHSRKASHEQYF,TGTGCCAGCAGCCAAGGTCACAGCAGAAAAGCGTCCCACGAGCAGTACTTC
many,TRBD1,TRBJ1-5,TRBV7-9,CASSPGTANQPQHF,TGTGCCAGCAGCCCCGGGACAGCTAATCAGCCCCAGCATTTT
NA,NA,TRBJ1-4,TRBV5-1,CASKGTGFTNEKLFF,TGCGCCAGCAAGGGAACAGGGTTTACTAATGAAAAACTGTTTTTT
many,TRBD2,TRBJ2-7,TRBV7-2,CASSLGLAGFYEQYF,TGTGCCAGCAGCTTGGGACTAGCGGGCTTTTACGAGCAGTACTTC
NA,NA,TRBJ1-2,TRBV6-1,CASTPSFKGGYTF,TGTGCCAGCACCCCCAGTTTTAAAGGTGGCTACACCTTC
NA,NA,TRBJ1-3,TRBV12-3/TRBV12-4,CASSLGWGNTIYF,TGTGCCAGCAGTTTAGGTTGGGGAAACACCATATATTTT
few,TRBD1,TRBJ1-2,TRBV19,CASSPDRAYYGYTF,TGTGCCAGTAGCCCGGACAGGGCATACTATGGCTACACCTTC
NA,NA,TRBJ2-2,TRBV6-5,CAGSYDRAGTGELFF,TGTGCCGGCAGTTACGATCGAGCCGGGACCGGGGAGCTGTTTTTT
NA,TRBD2,TRBJ2-5,TRBV7-9,CASSLREGREETQYF,TGTGCCAGCAGTCTTCGGGAGGGCCGGGAAGAGACCCAGTACTTC
NA,NA,TRBJ2-7,TRBV12-3/TRBV12-4,CATAHGQFYEQYF,TGTGCCACCGCACACGGACAGTTCTACGAGCAGTACTTC
NA,NA,TRBJ1-1,TRBV7-9,CASSQMMTGSEAFF,TGTGCCAGCAGTCAAATGATGACAGGTTCTGAAGCTTTCTTT
NA,TRBD1,TRBJ2-5,TRBV24-1,CATSDSTTGEETQYF,TGTGCCACCAGTGATTCGACGACAGGGGAAGAGACCCAGTACTTC
NA,NA,TRBJ1-2,TRBV5-8,CASGRDGYTF,TGTGCCAGCGGGAGGGACGGCTACACCTTC
few,NA,TRBJ2-5,TRBV6-2/TRBV6-3,CASKEYQETQYF,TGTGCCAGCAAGGAATACCAAGAGACCCAGTACTTC
few,NA,TRBJ1-1,TRBV30,CAWSAGRFDTEAFF,TGTGCCTGGAGTGCGGGGCGATTCGACACTGAAGCTTTCTTT
many,TRBD1,TRBJ2-7,TRBV5-1,CASRGWSGTDYEQYF,TGCGCCAGCCGGGGTTGGTCCGGGACAGACTACGAGCAGTACTTC